This record looks at one TCR beta chain sequence and its context. These data come from a study of blood T cell repertoires in COVID-19. About the study: From T cells, B-cell-depleted T cells, or PBMCs came the material, which was cDNA or gDNA.

Germline V gene lookup returns CDR1 GTSNPN and CDR2 SVGIG (reference sequence). The CDR3 covers 14 residues. The V end was cut by 3 bases, the J end by 3 bases, with 14 bases between. The repertoire was sequenced with immunoSEQ multiplex PCR; TCRdb's copy has only in-frame clones and lacks some. Altogether under 500,000 clones are present, 85% to 90% being singletons, with the ten largest covering approximately 4.5%. Source material: peripheral blood. This TCR came from a woman younger than 45 with acute or convalescent COVID-19. This chain joins TRBV30 and TRBJ1-2; D is perhaps TRBD1 (5 bases). In DNA form, the CDR3 reads TGTGCCTGGAGGAGTAAGGGGTCGGACTATGGCTACACCTTC. Translating it yields CAWRSKGSDYGYTF.